Listed below are T cell receptor beta chains from one sample, sequenced in a study of shared clonotypes between healthy human individuals. TCRdb's copy holds only in-frame clones and misses some; the assay was immunoSEQ multiplex PCR. This sample has 2 million to 2.5 million clones; about 92% occur once, and the top ten carry 0.39%. The specimen sequenced was naive CD4+ T cells from PBMCs. The receptors were sampled from a man between 18 and 29 years old in good health. Some clones in this sample may be carry-over from other donors' samples. Both conserved end residues are part of each CDR3. Each record gives: CDR3 length, J gene, D gene, clone size, V gene, CDR3 DNA, CDR3 protein. A D gene is named only where the DNA matches it firmly. Size values are once, few and many counts, or a class for expanded clones, and some rows have none.

15,TRBJ2-2,TRBD1,.,TRBV15,TGTGCCACCAGCGTCCGGGACAGGGCTACCGGGGAGCTGTTTTTT,CATSVRDRATGELFF
16,TRBJ2-3,.,once,TRBV4-3,TGCGCCAGCAGCCAAGACACAGCGGACTCCACAGATACGCAGTATTTT,CASSQDTADSTDTQYF
14,TRBJ1-5,.,.,TRBV7-8,TGTGCCAGCAGCTTAGTAGGTAGCAATCAGCCCCAGCATTTT,CASSLVGSNQPQHF
14,TRBJ1-5,.,.,TRBV18,TGTGCCAGCTCACCTTACTTTGCGGGACAGCCCCAGCATTTT,CASSPYFAGQPQHF
14,TRBJ2-2,.,.,TRBV2,TGTGCCAGCACGGGGGGCCGAGGGGCCGGGGAGCTGTTTTTT,CASTGGRGAGELFF
14,TRBJ2-1,.,.,TRBV7-2,TGTGCCAGCAGCTTAGGACTAGCCTACAATGAGCAGTTCTTC,CASSLGLAYNEQFF
14,TRBJ1-2,TRBD1,.,TRBV29-1,TGCAGCGTTGACCATTTAGGACAGGGCGATGGCTACACCTTC,CSVDHLGQGDGYTF
14,TRBJ1-2,.,.,TRBV5-4,TGTGCCAGCAGCTTGAGTTCCGTGAACTATGGCTACACCTTC,CASSLSSVNYGYTF
16,TRBJ2-7,TRBD1,.,TRBV2,TGTGCCAGCAGCACAGGGGGCGGAACCGCTACCTACGAGCAGTACTTC,CASSTGGGTATYEQYF
14,TRBJ2-1,.,.,TRBV30,TGTGCCTGTACACCGCAGGGATCCTACAATGAGCAGTTCTTC,CACTPQGSYNEQFF
15,TRBJ2-3,TRBD1,.,TRBV18,TGTGCCAGCTCATCGACAGGGGGCCAGACAGATACGCAGTATTTT,CASSSTGGQTDTQYF
14,TRBJ2-4,.,.,TRBV5-4,TGTGCCAGCAGCTCAGGGGGGGCGAGAAACATTCAGTACTTC,CASSSGGARNIQYF
12,TRBJ2-3,.,.,TRBV18,TGTGCCAGCTCACCACCCATGGATACGCAGTATTTT,CASSPPMDTQYF
12,TRBJ1-2,.,.,TRBV29-1,TGCAGCGTTGTAGAGGTGGCGGGCGGCTACACCTTC,CSVVEVAGGYTF